This entry lists 11 T cell receptor beta chains sequenced from one sample in a study of beta chain features in type 1 diabetes (dated by TCRdb to the late 2010s). Library preparation used the immunoSEQ multiplex PCR assay. The entire amount of isolated RNA was reverse transcribed using the High Capacity cDNA Reverse Transcription Kit, so the sequenced TCRB transcripts were expressed ones. Not all clones reach the TCRdb copy of this immuneACCESS table, which keeps in-frame sequences only. Checked studies attribute under half of the gap to unresolved V genes and leave the rest unexplained. The sample has 390,000 or so clones on record, about 14% of them singletons. Of the sample, roughly 0.038% falls within the top ten clones. The specimen sequenced was naive CD4+ T cells from blood. The cell subset or site label for this specimen denotes: true naive CD4+ T cells. Every receptor here comes from a man in his thirties or forties in good health.

The chain recombines TRBV6-5 with TRBJ1-2, with TRBD1 matching 11 bases. V gave up 7 bases and J gave up 8 bases; unmatched junction bases: 9. The CDR3 covers 14 residues. Germline V lookup: CDR1 MNHEY, CDR2 SVGAGI. The CDR3 coding sequence is TGTGCCAGCATCCGCCTGGGACAGGGGGAAGGCTACACCTTC. It codes for CASIRLGQGEGYTF.

The rearrangement joins TRBV27 to TRBJ2-7; D call uncertain. Germline CDR1 reads MNHEY; CDR2 reads SMNVEV (reference sequence). This CDR3 is 12 amino acids long. Trimming took off 6 bases at V and 2 bases at J, with 8 bases between the two ends. The CDR3 sequence: CASSQLPYEQYV. The CDR3 DNA reads TGTGCCAGCAGCCAACTCCCCTACGAGCAGTACGTC.

This clone was found many times. This sample also contains other DNA sequences that code for the same CDR3. The chain carries TRBV9 and TRBJ2-1; D uncertain. Germline CDR1 is SGDLS and CDR2 is YYNGEE. The CDR3 runs to 11 residues. Trimming took off 4 bases at V and 4 bases at J, with 3 bases between the two ends. The CDR3 bases are TGTGCCAGCAGCACTTACAATGAGCAGTTCTTC. Translation: CASSTYNEQFF.

This clone was recorded a few times. The genes are TRBV29-1 and TRBJ2-7; unclear D gene. The CDR3 sequence is 12 residues long. V lost 4 bases and J lost 6, with 13 bases in between. Per the germline V gene, CDR1 is SQVTM and CDR2 is ANQGSEA. The CDR3 region has the DNA TGCAGCGTTGTGGACCCGCCTACCGAGCAGTACTTC. Its protein is CSVVDPPTEQYF.

The chain carries TRBV2 and TRBJ1-6; 8 nucleotides agree with TRBD1. There are 15 residues in the CDR3. Germline CDR1 SNHLY, CDR2 FYNNEI. Trimming removed 10 bases from V and 4 bases from J; junction bases left unmatched: 9. The CDR3 reads CATMAGTGYNSPLHF. Written as DNA, the CDR3 is TGTGCCACAATGGCCGGGACAGGATATAATTCACCCCTCCACTTT.

The sample holds a few counts of this clone. The chain joins TRBV4-1 to TRBJ2-7; 7 nucleotides align to TRBD1. The CDR3 has 17 amino acids. Germline assignment: CDR1 MGHRA and CDR2 YSYEKL. The trim removed 2 bases at V and 3 bases at J, leaving 13 bases unmatched. In DNA form, the CDR3 reads TGCGCCAGCAGCCAATATTTCGGAGACAGGGAGAACTACGAGCAGTACTTC. This translates into CASSQYFGDRENYEQYF.

This clone was detected ten times or more. This chain uses TRBV30 with TRBJ2-1; TRBD2 agrees at 7 bases. After removal of 4 bases from V and 0 bases from J, the junction contained 6 bases not matched to a gene. CDR1 is GTSNPN and CDR2 is SVGIG in the germline V gene (reference sequence). The CDR3 loop spans 15 amino acids. The CDR3 sequence: CAWNPASGSYNEQFF. Here the CDR3 DNA reads TGTGCCTGGAATCCCGCTAGCGGCTCCTACAATGAGCAGTTCTTC.

This clone was found a few times. The V gene is TRBV9, the J gene TRBJ2-3; 10 nucleotides agree with TRBD2. Germline V gives CDR1 SGDLS, CDR2 YYNGEE. J was trimmed by 5 bases and V by 3 bases; bases with no gene match: 9. The CDR3 totals 16 residues. The CDR3 spells CASSDPRASGRDTQYF. CDR3 coding DNA: TGTGCCAGCAGCGACCCTAGGGCTAGCGGGAGAGATACGCAGTATTTT.

The rearrangement links TRBV4-3 to TRBJ2-2; 8 nucleotides align to TRBD1. The CDR3 totals 16 residues. V was clipped by 3 bases and J by 9 bases; unmatched bases: 12. Germline CDR1 is LGHNA and CDR2 is YSLEER. CDR3 nucleotides: TGCGCCAGCAGCCAGATGGACAGGGCTTTGTCCCGGGAGCTGTTTTTT. As protein: CASSQMDRALSRELFF.

The V gene is TRBV5-1, the J gene TRBJ2-2; perhaps D is TRBD1 or TRBD2 (5 bases each). The CDR3 extends over 14 amino acids. Germline CDR1 SGHRS, CDR2 YFSETQ. V lost 3 bases and J lost 3, with 9 bases in between. As DNA, the CDR3 is TGCGCCAGCAGCTACCAGGGAGACACCGGGGAGCTGTTTTTT. Its translation: CASSYQGDTGELFF.

The table lists this clone with a few counts. This CDR3 reads CASSSGIQGIYGYTF. The DNA of the CDR3 is TGCGCCAGCAGCTCGGGAATACAGGGGATTTATGGCTACACCTTC. The chain combines TRBV5-1 with TRBJ1-2, with 7 bases that match TRBD1. This CDR3 spans 15 amino acids. Germline trimming cut 3 bases from V and 5 bases from J; bases unmatched to any gene: 10. Germline CDR1 reads SGHRS; CDR2 reads YFSETQ.